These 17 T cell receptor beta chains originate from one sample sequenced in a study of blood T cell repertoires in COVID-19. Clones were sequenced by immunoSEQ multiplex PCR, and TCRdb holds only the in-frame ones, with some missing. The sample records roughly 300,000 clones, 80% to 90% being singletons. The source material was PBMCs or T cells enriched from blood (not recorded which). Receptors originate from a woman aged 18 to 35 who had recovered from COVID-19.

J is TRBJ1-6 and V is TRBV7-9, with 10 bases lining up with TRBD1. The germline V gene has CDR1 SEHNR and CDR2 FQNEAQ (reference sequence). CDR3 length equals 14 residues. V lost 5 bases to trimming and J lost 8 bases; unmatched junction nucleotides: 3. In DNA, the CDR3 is TGTGCCAGCAGCCGGGACAGGGGAGATTCACCCCTCCACTTT. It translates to CASSRDRGDSPLHF.

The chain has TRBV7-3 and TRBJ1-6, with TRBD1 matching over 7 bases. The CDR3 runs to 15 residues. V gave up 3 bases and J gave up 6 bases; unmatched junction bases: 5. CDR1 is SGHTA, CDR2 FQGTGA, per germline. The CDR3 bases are TGTGCCAGCAGCTTCCAGGGGGGTTCTAATTCACCCCTCCACTTT. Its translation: CASSFQGGSNSPLHF.

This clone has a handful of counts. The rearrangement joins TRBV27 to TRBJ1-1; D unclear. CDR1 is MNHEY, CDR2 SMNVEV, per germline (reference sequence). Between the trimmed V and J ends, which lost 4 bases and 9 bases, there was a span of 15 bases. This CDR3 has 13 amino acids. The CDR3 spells CASSWRNAEKAFF. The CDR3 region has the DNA TGTGCCAGCAGTTGGCGTAATGCGGAGAAAGCTTTCTTT.

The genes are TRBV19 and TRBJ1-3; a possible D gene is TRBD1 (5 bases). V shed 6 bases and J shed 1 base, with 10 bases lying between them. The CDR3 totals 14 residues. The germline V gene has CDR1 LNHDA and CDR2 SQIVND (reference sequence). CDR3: CASSNGGSGNTIYF. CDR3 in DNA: TGTGCCAGTAGCAACGGGGGATCTGGAAACACCATATATTTT.

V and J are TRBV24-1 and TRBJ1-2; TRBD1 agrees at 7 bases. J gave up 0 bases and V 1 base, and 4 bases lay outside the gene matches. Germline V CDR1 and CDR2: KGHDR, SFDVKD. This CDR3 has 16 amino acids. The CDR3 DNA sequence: TGTGCCACCAGTGATTTTCGGGGACAGACTAACTATGGCTACACCTTC. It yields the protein CATSDFRGQTNYGYTF.

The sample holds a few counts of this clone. The CDR3: CAISEVRGEGQPQHF. CDR3 DNA: TGTGCCATCAGTGAGGTACGAGGGGAGGGGCAGCCCCAGCATTTT. The genes are TRBV10-3 and TRBJ1-5; the D gene is possibly TRBD1 (5 bases). Deletions cut 2 bases from V and 7 bases from J, with 15 bases between. Germline V lookup: CDR1 ENHRY, CDR2 SYGVKD. This CDR3 is built from 15 residues.

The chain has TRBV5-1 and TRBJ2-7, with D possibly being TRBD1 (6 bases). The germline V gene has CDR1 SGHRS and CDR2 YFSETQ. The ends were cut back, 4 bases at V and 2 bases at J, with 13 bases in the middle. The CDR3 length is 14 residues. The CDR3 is CASSVQTGPYEQYF. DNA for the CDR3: TGCGCCAGCAGCGTCCAGACAGGCCCCTACGAGCAGTACTTC.

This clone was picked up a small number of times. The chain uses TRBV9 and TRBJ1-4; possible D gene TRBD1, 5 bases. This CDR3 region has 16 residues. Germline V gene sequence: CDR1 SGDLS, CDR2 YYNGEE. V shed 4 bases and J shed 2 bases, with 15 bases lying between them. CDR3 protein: CASSTRGGSTNEKLFF. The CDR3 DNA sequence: TGTGCCAGCAGCACGAGGGGAGGGAGCACTAATGAAAAACTGTTTTTT.

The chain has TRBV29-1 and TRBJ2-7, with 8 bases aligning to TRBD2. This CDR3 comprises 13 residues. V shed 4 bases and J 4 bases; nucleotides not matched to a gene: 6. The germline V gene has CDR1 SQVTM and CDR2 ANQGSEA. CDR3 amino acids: CSVVLAGFYEQYF. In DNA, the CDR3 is TGCAGCGTTGTTCTAGCGGGTTTTTACGAGCAGTACTTC.

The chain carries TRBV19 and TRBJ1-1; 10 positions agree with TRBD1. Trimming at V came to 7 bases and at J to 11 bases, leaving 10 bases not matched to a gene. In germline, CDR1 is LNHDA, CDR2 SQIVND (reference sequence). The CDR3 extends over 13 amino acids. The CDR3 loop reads CASTPTGGWKAFF. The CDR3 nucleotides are TGTGCCAGTACCCCGACAGGGGGCTGGAAGGCTTTCTTT.

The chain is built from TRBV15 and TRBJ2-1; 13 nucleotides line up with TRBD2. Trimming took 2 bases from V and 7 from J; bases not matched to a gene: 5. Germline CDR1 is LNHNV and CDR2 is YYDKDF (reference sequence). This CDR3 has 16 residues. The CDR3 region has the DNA TGTGCCACCAGCAGACCCGGGACTAGCGGGAATAATGAGCAGTTCTTC. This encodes CATSRPGTSGNNEQFF.

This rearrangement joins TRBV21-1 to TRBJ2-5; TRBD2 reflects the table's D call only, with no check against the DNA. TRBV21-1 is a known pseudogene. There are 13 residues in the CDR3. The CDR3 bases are TGTGCCAGCCCCGAAGGGAGGGAGGAGACCCAGTACTTC. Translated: CASPEGREETQYF.

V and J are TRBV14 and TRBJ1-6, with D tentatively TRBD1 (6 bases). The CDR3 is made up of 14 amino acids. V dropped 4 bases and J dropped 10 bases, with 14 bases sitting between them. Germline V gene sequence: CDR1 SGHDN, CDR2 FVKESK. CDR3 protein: CASSPTGLLSPLHF. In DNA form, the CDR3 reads TGTGCCAGCAGCCCCACAGGGTTACTATCACCCCTCCACTTT.

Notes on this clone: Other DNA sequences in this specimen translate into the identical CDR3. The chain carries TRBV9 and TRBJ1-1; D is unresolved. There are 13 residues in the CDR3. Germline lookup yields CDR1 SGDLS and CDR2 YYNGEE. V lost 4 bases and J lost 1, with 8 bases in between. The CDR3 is CASSSTGNTEAFF. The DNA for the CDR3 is TGTGCCAGCAGCTCAACGGGGAACACTGAAGCTTTCTTT. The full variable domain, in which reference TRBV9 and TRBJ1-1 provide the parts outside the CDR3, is DSGVTQTPKHLITATGQRVTLRCSPRSGDLSVYWYQQSLDQGLQFLIQYYNGEERAKGNILERFSAQQFPDLHSELNLSSLELGDSALYFCASSSTGNTEAFFGQGTRLTVV.

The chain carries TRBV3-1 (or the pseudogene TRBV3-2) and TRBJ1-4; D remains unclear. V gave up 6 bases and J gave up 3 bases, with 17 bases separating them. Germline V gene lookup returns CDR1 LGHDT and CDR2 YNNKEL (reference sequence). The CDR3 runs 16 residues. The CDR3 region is CASRKIPESANEKLFF. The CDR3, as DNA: TGTGCCAGCAGAAAAATCCCGGAGAGTGCTAATGAAAAACTGTTTTTT.

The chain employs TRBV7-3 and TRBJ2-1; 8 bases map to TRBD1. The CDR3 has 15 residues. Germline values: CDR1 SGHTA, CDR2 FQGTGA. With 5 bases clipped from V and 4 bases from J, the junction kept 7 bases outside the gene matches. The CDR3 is CASSRGQVKYNEQFF. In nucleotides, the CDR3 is TGTGCCAGCAGCCGGGGACAGGTTAAATACAATGAGCAGTTCTTC.

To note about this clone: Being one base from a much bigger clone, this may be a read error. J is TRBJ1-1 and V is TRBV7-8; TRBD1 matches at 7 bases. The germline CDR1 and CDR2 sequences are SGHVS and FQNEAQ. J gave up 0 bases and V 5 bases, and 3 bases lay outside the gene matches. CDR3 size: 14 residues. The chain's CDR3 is CASSQQGMNTEAFF. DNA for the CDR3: TGTGCCAGCAGCCAACAGGGGATGAACACTGAAGCTTTCTTT.